Below, 12 T cell receptor beta chains from the same sample are listed, as sequenced in a study of CD8+ T cells in alopecia areata. Treatment here: oral pan-JAK inhibitor, 5-10 mg twice daily. Extracted RNA was reverse transcribed, and the resulting cDNA served as sequencing template. Some clones are missing from TCRdb's copy, which holds only in-frame ones; the method was immunoSEQ multiplex PCR. The data contain roughly 280,000 clones, roughly 60% of them singletons. The starting material was CD4+ T cells sorted from blood, obtained at roughly week 53, from a patient treated with tofacitinib. The receptors here all came from a human donor with alopecia areata.

Remarks on this clone: The junction departs from the called germline gene at one end, perhaps through a read error. The V gene is TRBV7-7, the J gene TRBJ2-5; no firm D call. The germline V gene has CDR1 SSHAT and CDR2 FNYEAQ (reference sequence). The CDR3 consists of 14 residues. DNA of the CDR3: TGTGCTAGCAGCTTCGATAGGGTGGGAGAGACCCAGTACTTC. This sequence encodes CASSFDRVGETQYF.

V is TRBV6-5 and J is TRBJ2-2; D possibly uses TRBD1 or TRBD2 (6 bases each). The V end lost 7 bases, the J end lost 4 bases, and 13 bases lay between the germline ends. Germline V gene data show CDR1 as MNHEY and CDR2 as SVGAGI. CDR3 size: 14 residues. The CDR3: CASKGGLVTGELFF. CDR3 sequence (DNA): TGTGCCAGCAAAGGGGGGCTTGTCACCGGGGAGCTGTTTTTT.

Comment on this clone: The same CDR3 also results from other DNA sequences found in this sample. The chain links TRBV25-1 to TRBJ2-7; D uncertain. Trimming took off 6 bases at V and 4 bases at J, with 7 bases between the two ends. The length of the CDR3 is 11 residues. Germline loops: CDR1 MGHDK, CDR2 SYGVNS. CDR3 in amino acids: CASSSIYEQYF. The CDR3 coding sequence is TGTGCCAGCAGCAGCATATACGAGCAGTACTTC.

This sequence joins TRBV14 and TRBJ1-1; D remains unclear. V was shortened by 4 bases and J by 0 bases, with 6 bases between the two germline ends. Germline CDR1 is SGHDN and CDR2 is FVKESK. CDR3 length equals 13 residues. CDR3 region: CASSLKVNTEAFF. DNA of the CDR3: TGTGCCAGCAGCCTAAAGGTGAACACTGAAGCTTTCTTT.

V and J are TRBV29-1 and TRBJ2-2; 8 nucleotides line up with TRBD1. Unmatched junction bases numbered 6, after V lost 6 bases and J lost 0 bases. This CDR3 comprises 15 residues. Germline-derived CDR1 and CDR2 are SQVTM and ANQGSEA. The CDR3 nucleotides read TGCAGCGTCCGGACAGGGCTCGCGAACACCGGGGAGCTGTTTTTT. The encoded protein is CSVRTGLANTGELFF.

J is TRBJ1-3 and V is TRBV29-1; D unresolved. The CDR3 covers 13 residues. V shed 5 bases and J shed 0 bases, with 8 bases lying between them. From germline, CDR1 is SQVTM and CDR2 ANQGSEA. The CDR3: CSVTPVSGNTIYF. The CDR3 DNA follows: TGCAGCGTTACCCCGGTCTCTGGAAACACCATATATTTT.

The chain carries TRBV15 and TRBJ2-3, with 8 bases fitting TRBD1. With 1 base clipped from V and 4 bases from J, the junction kept 7 bases outside the gene matches. The CDR3 contains 16 residues. The germline V gene encodes CDR1 LNHNV and CDR2 YYDKDF (reference sequence). The CDR3 protein is CATSRGLRGLADTQYF. The CDR3 nucleotides read TGTGCCACCAGCAGAGGACTCAGGGGGCTTGCAGATACGCAGTATTTT.

This clone was recorded at least ten times. The J gene is TRBJ2-5, the V gene TRBV9; 7 positions agree with TRBD2. The CDR3 runs 14 residues. The V and J ends lost 4 bases and 4 bases, in that order; junction bases with no gene match: 7. Germline V CDR1 and CDR2: SGDLS, YYNGEE. CDR3 in amino acids: CASSLGLGLETQYF. The CDR3 region has the DNA TGTGCCAGCAGCCTAGGACTAGGGCTAGAGACCCAGTACTTC.

The chain carries TRBV5-1 and TRBJ2-1; 8 bases are a match to TRBD2. The CDR3 covers 17 residues. CDR1 is SGHRS and CDR2 is YFSETQ in the germline V gene. J gave up 4 bases and V 0 bases, and 9 bases lay outside the gene matches. The DNA for the CDR3 is TGCGCCAGCAGCTTGGAGGCGCGGGGGGCCTTTTACAATGAGCAGTTCTTC. Its protein is CASSLEARGAFYNEQFF. Variable domain in full (rest from reference TRBV5-1 and TRBJ2-1): KAGVTQTPRYLIKTRGQQVTLSCSPISGHRSVSWYQQTPGQGLQFLFEYFSETQRNKGNFPGRFSGRQFSNSRSEMNVSTLELGDSALYLCASSLEARGAFYNEQFFGPGTRLTVL.

The chain combines TRBV30 with TRBJ2-1, with TRBD2 as a possible D gene (7 bases). The CDR3 has 13 residues. Trimming took off 0 bases at V and 8 bases at J, with 11 bases between the two ends. The germline gives CDR1 GTSNPN, CDR2 SVGIG (reference sequence). This CDR3 is CAWSVLGGHEQFF. CDR3 in DNA: TGTGCCTGGAGTGTACTCGGGGGGCATGAGCAGTTCTTC.

Remarks on this clone: This same CDR3 is encoded by further DNA sequences in the sample. The chain combines TRBV27 with TRBJ1-5; D unresolved. CDR3 length equals 14 residues. Trimming left V 3 bases short and J 0 bases short, with 6 bases between. Per germline, CDR1 MNHEY and CDR2 SMNVEV (reference sequence). CDR3 sequence (DNA): TGTGCCAGCAGTTTGGGGTATAGCAATCAGCCCCAGCATTTT. Amino acid sequence: CASSLGYSNQPQHF.

This clone was seen a handful of times. V and J are TRBV29-1 and TRBJ2-1; 7 bases map to TRBD2. CDR3 length: 13 residues. Germline V gene data show CDR1 as SQVTM and CDR2 as ANQGSEA. V lost 4 bases to trimming and J lost 6 bases; unmatched junction nucleotides: 6. CDR3 protein: CSVGGGTSNEQFF. The CDR3 DNA reads TGCAGCGTTGGGGGGGGGACCTCCAATGAGCAGTTCTTC.